This note documents a single T cell receptor (beta chain) sequence. The PCR had 60 Vbeta and 13 Jbeta primers. The table came from immunoSEQ multiplex PCR; TCRdb's copy has only in-frame clones and leaves some out. The table lists more than 110,000 clones, approximately 80% of them singletons. The sample originates from a study of cytomegalovirus exposure and HLA in healthy donors. V was cut by 9 bases and J by 7 bases, with 19 bases left in between. The CDR3 loop spans 13 amino acids. Germline-derived CDR1 and CDR2 are SEHNR and FQNEAQ (reference sequence). The sequence was collected from a male donor in good health and CMV-seronegative. The sequenced sample was PBMCs. The chain combines TRBV7-9 with TRBJ2-7; possible D gene TRBD2, 7 bases. CDR3 loop: CASIRGAGTEQYF. CDR3 coding DNA: TGTGCCAGTATCCGGGGGGCCGGGACAGAGCAGTACTTC. Complete variable domain (other parts from reference TRBV7-9 and TRBJ2-7): DTGVSQNPRHKITKRGQNVTFRCDPISEHNRLYWYRQTLGQGPEFLTYFQNEAQLEKSRLLSDRFSAERPKGSFSTLEIQRTEQGDSAMYLCASIRGAGTEQYFGPGTRLTVT.